The 8 T cell receptor beta chains listed next were all sequenced from one sample in a study of T cell changes during pregnancy in multiple sclerosis. Using immunoSEQ multiplex PCR, the repertoire was profiled, and TCRdb retains in-frame clones only, with some absent. Altogether 20,000 to 25,000 clones are present, 91% being singletons, with the ten largest covering about 0.62%. Sequences were derived from CD4+ T cells from peripheral blood mononuclear cells, sampled in the third trimester of pregnancy. These receptors were collected from a female donor with multiple sclerosis, enrolled in a pregnancy study.

The J gene is TRBJ2-4, the V gene TRBV11-2; possibly TRBD2 for D (5 bases). Trimming cost V 4 bases and J 3 bases, with 10 bases left between them. This CDR3 contains 14 residues. Germline CDR1 and CDR2: SGHAT and FQNNGV. This chain's CDR3 is CASSSGMIKNIQYF. DNA for the CDR3: TGTGCCAGCAGCTCCGGGATGATCAAAAACATTCAGTACTTC.

The V and J genes are TRBV5-1 and TRBJ2-1; D may be TRBD2 (5 bases). Deletions cut 4 bases from V and 8 bases from J, with 19 bases between. The CDR3 length is 15 residues. Germline V lookup: CDR1 SGHRS, CDR2 YFSETQ. The CDR3 coding sequence is TGCGCCAGCAGCCTCATCGAATCACTAGTGGATGAGCAGTTCTTC. Translating gives CASSLIESLVDEQFF.

The chain recombines TRBV15 with TRBJ2-3, with 8 nucleotides matching TRBD1. The CDR3 is made up of 16 amino acids. Germline CDR1 and CDR2: LNHNV and YYDKDF (reference sequence). V lost 3 bases and J lost 6; bases outside the gene matches: 11. The CDR3 spells CATSSLWTGTHDTQYF. For the CDR3, the DNA is TGTGCCACCAGCAGCCTCTGGACAGGGACACATGATACGCAGTATTTT.

The gene calls are TRBV18 and TRBJ1-1, with D uncertain. From germline, CDR1 is KGHSH and CDR2 LQKENI. The V and J ends lost 4 bases and 4 bases respectively, with 10 bases between them. The CDR3 contains 13 residues. The CDR3 sequence: CASSLPGSTEAFF. The DNA for the CDR3 is TGTGCCAGCTCACTACCCGGTTCCACTGAAGCTTTCTTT.

This chain links TRBV28 with TRBJ1-2; 12 nucleotides match TRBD1. Germline CDR1 reads MDHEN; CDR2 reads SYDVKM. Trimming cost V 7 bases and J 8 bases; bases outside gene matches: 11. This CDR3 is built from 15 residues. The CDR3 is CASIIASGTGGGYTF. The CDR3 DNA is TGTGCCAGCATTATCGCCTCCGGGACAGGGGGCGGCTACACCTTC.

V usage is TRBV7-9 and J usage is TRBJ1-1, with TRBD1 matching 10 bases. V was pared by 4 bases and J by 3 bases, with 11 bases of the junction left unmatched. From germline, CDR1 is SEHNR and CDR2 FQNEAQ (reference sequence). CDR3 length: 17 residues. CDR3 DNA: TGTGCCAGCAGCTCACCTGAACCGGGACAGGGGCACACTGAAGCTTTCTTT. Its translation is CASSSPEPGQGHTEAFF.

This chain joins TRBV2 and TRBJ2-5; unclear D gene. This CDR3 spans 13 amino acids. The V gene's germline CDR1 is SNHLY and CDR2 FYNNEI. The CDR3, as DNA: TGTGCAACCGAGTTGCTGCGCCAAGAGACCCAGTACTTC. It specifies CATELLRQETQYF.

The CDR3 DNA follows: TGTGCCAGCAGGGATCCGGGACAAGCCCCCTACGAGCAGTACTTC. Protein sequence: CASRDPGQAPYEQYF. The chain combines TRBV6-1 with TRBJ2-7; tentatively, D is TRBD1 (6 bases). The CDR3 runs 15 residues. Germline lookup yields CDR1 MNHNS and CDR2 SASEGT. The V end was cut by 6 bases, the J end by 2 bases, with 17 bases between.